One and the same sample provided the 9 T cell receptor beta chains below, sequenced in a study of T cell repertoires in cytomegalovirus infection. TCRdb recomputed calls from the reads with MiXCR, one row per CDR3 protein. This sample carries about 480,000 distinct CDR3 sequences, about 33% of them seen once, and the ten largest clones take roughly 17%. No antigen has been assigned to these receptors. The sample in question was cultured PBMCs, obtained from culture after CMV antigen stimulation. The receptors were gathered from a human donor in good health (CMV status not recorded). Some clones in this sample may be carry-over from other donors' samples.

There are a few counts of this clonotype. V gene TRBV7-2 combines with J gene TRBJ2-5; D unresolved. The CDR3 loop spans 13 amino acids. V was pared by 2 bases and J by 2 bases, with 6 bases between. CDR1 SGHTA and CDR2 FQGNSA come from the germline V gene. CDR3 loop: CASSLQRQETQYF. The DNA for the CDR3 is TGTGCCAGCAGCTTACAACGGCAAGAGACCCAGTACTTC. Supplemented by reference TRBV7-2 and TRBJ2-5, the full variable domain reads GAGVSQSPSNKVTEKGKDVELRCDPISGHTALYWYRQSLGQGLEFLIYFQGNSAPDKSGLPSDRFSAERTGGSVSTLTIQRTQQEDSAVYLCASSLQRQETQYFGPGTRLLVL.

The J gene is TRBJ2-1, the V gene TRBV7-9; TRBD2 matches 8 bases. Germline values: CDR1 SEHNR, CDR2 FQNEAQ (reference sequence). Unmatched junction bases numbered 9, after V lost 5 bases and J lost 9 bases. CDR3 length equals 14 residues. CDR3 sequence (DNA): TGTGCCAGCAGCGATAGCGGGAAGCCGGGTGAGCAGTTCTTC. This sequence encodes CASSDSGKPGEQFF.

This clonotype was observed a few times. The V and J genes are TRBV7-2 and TRBJ2-1; perhaps TRBD2 as D (5 bases). Per the germline V gene, CDR1 is SGHTA and CDR2 is FQGNSA. The V end lost 6 bases, the J end lost 1 base, and 13 bases lay between the germline ends. The CDR3 is 15 amino acids. The CDR3 region has the DNA TGTGCCAGCAGGAGTAGCGCCTATTCCTACAATGAGCAGTTCTTC. This translates into CASRSSAYSYNEQFF.

This clonotype was seen at least ten times. V gene TRBV7-2 combines with J gene TRBJ2-1; 9 nucleotides align to TRBD2. The CDR3 covers 16 residues. Germline V CDR1 and CDR2: SGHTA, FQGNSA. Trimming removed 4 bases from V and 6 bases from J; junction bases left unmatched: 10. CDR3: CASSSVAGAGSNEQFF. In DNA, the CDR3 is TGTGCCAGCAGCTCTGTAGCGGGAGCTGGTAGCAATGAGCAGTTCTTC.

This clonotype was seen a handful of times. This chain uses TRBV5-4 with TRBJ1-1; D unresolved. Germline loops: CDR1 SGHNT, CDR2 YYREEE (reference sequence). The CDR3 length is 14 residues. The ends were cut back, 0 bases at V and 7 bases at J, with 13 bases in the middle. This chain's CDR3 is CASSLAGSNGEAFF. In DNA, the CDR3 is TGTGCCAGCAGCTTGGCTGGGTCTAACGGTGAAGCTTTCTTT.

This clonotype was seen repeatedly, ten times or more. Since no conserved phenylalanine or tryptophan closes the CDR3, a read error is the likely cause. It is unclear where the CDR3 begins or ends on the DNA, so no DNA is shown, and the CDR3 is as TCRdb lists it. The gene calls are TRBV7-2 and TRBJ2-1; the table calls TRBD2, which could not be checked here. CDR1 is SGHTA and CDR2 is FQGNSA in the germline V gene. With termini counted, the CDR3 has 14 amino acids. The CDR3 here is CASSLVSSGGYVFL.

The chain employs TRBV29-1 and TRBJ1-2; D is undetermined. V gave up 7 bases and J gave up 10 bases, with 16 bases separating them. CDR1 is SQVTM, CDR2 ANQGSEA, per germline. This CDR3 comprises 11 residues. CDR3 amino acids: CSAEGRTTYTF. In DNA, the CDR3 is TGCAGCGCCGAGGGCAGGACGACCTACACCTTC. Variable domain in full (rest from reference TRBV29-1 and TRBJ1-2): SAVISQKPSRDICQRGTSLTIQCQVDSQVTMMFWYRQQPGQSLTLIATANQGSEATYESGFVIDKFPISRPNLTFSTLTVSNMSPEDSSIYLCSAEGRTTYTFGSGTRLTVV.

The chain joins TRBV7-2 to TRBJ2-3; TRBD2 agrees at 7 bases. Germline lookup yields CDR1 SGHTA and CDR2 FQGNSA. The CDR3 is 15 amino acids. With 1 base clipped from V and 4 bases from J, the junction kept 5 bases outside the gene matches. The CDR3 region is CASSLVAGASDTQYF. Here the CDR3 DNA reads TGTGCCAGCAGCTTAGTTGCGGGAGCATCAGATACGCAGTATTTT.

This chain connects TRBV11-3 to TRBJ2-1; 9 bases line up with TRBD2. The V and J ends lost 4 bases and 12 bases, in that order; junction bases with no gene match: 13. Germline CDR1 and CDR2: SGHNT and YENEEA. This CDR3 is built from 15 residues. For the CDR3, the DNA is TGTGCCAGCAGCTCGCGACTAGCGGAGTTTGGGGTGCAGTTCTTC. It encodes CASSSRLAEFGVQFF.